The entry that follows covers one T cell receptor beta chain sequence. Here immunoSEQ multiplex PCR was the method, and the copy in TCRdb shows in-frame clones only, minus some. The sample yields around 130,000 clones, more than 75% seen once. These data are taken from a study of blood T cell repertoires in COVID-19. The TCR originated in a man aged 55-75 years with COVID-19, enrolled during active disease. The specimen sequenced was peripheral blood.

As DNA, the CDR3 is TGTGCCAGCAGTTCGCGACTAGCGGGCTACAATGAGCAGTTCTTC. Residues: CASSSRLAGYNEQFF. The rearrangement links TRBV6-2 or TRBV6-3 to TRBJ2-1; 10 nucleotides align to TRBD2. The CDR3 length is 15 residues. Germline V gene lookup returns CDR1 MNHEY and CDR2 SVGEGT. V gave up 4 bases and J gave up 3 bases; unmatched junction bases: 3.